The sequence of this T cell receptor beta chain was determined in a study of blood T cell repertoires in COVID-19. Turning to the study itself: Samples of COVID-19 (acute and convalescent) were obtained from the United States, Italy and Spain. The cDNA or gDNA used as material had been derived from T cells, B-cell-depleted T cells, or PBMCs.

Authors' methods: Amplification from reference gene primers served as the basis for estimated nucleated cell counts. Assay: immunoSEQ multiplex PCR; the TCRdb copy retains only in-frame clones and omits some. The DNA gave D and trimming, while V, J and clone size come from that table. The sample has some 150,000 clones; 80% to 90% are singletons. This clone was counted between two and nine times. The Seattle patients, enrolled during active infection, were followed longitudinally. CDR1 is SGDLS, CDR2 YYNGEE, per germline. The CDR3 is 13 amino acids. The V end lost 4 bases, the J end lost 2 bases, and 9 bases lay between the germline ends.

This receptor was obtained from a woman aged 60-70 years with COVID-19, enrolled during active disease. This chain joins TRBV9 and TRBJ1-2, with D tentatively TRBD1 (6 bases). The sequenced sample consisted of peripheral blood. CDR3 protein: CASSPTGNYGYTF. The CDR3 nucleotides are TGTGCCAGCAGCCCAACAGGGAACTATGGCTACACCTTC.